This passage covers 17 T cell receptor beta chains from one sample sequenced in a study of blood T cell repertoires in COVID-19. This table comes from immunoSEQ multiplex PCR, and its TCRdb copy is limited to in-frame clones, with some not included. This table has over 30,000 clones, roughly nine tenths appearing once. Sequencing used peripheral blood. All receptors derive from a human donor in a cohort sampled during active COVID-19.

This clone has only a few counts. V is TRBV6-2 or TRBV6-3 and J is TRBJ2-6; tentatively, D is TRBD1 (5 bases). The ends were cut back, 4 bases at V and 0 bases at J, with 7 bases in the middle. This CDR3 has 15 amino acids. Germline V gives CDR1 MNHEY, CDR2 SVGEGT. CDR3 in amino acids: CASSFDSSGANVLTF. In nucleotides, the CDR3 is TGTGCCAGCAGTTTTGACAGCTCTGGGGCCAACGTCCTGACTTTC.

This chain uses TRBV5-1 with TRBJ2-2; no clear D gene. The CDR3 has 14 residues. V shed 4 bases and J shed 3 bases, with 10 bases lying between them. Germline V CDR1 and CDR2: SGHRS, YFSETQ. CDR3: CASSPGDYTGELFF. DNA of the CDR3: TGCGCCAGCAGCCCTGGAGACTACACCGGGGAGCTGTTTTTT.

The gene calls are TRBV4-3 and TRBJ2-2; D possibly corresponds to TRBD2 (5 bases). V was shortened by 2 bases and J by 6 bases, with 13 bases between the two germline ends. Germline V gives CDR1 LGHNA, CDR2 YSLEER. CDR3 length: 15 residues. The CDR3, as DNA: TGCGCCAGCAGCCAATTACACCCCGGGGCCGGGGAGCTGTTTTTT. This gives the protein CASSQLHPGAGELFF.

V is TRBV6-5 and J is TRBJ2-1, with D maybe TRBD1 (6 bases). Trimming stripped 5 bases from V and 3 bases from J, with 14 bases between. Germline V lookup: CDR1 MNHEY, CDR2 SVGAGI. CDR3 length: 15 amino acids. CDR3 DNA sequence: TGTGCCAGCAGTCGTATCAGGGGATACTACAATGAGCAGTTCTTC. This gives the protein CASSRIRGYYNEQFF.

V usage is TRBV12-3 or TRBV12-4 and J usage is TRBJ1-2; D not certain. The CDR3 sequence is 13 residues long. V lost 8 bases, J lost 0 bases, and 10 bases lay in between. CDR3 sequence: CASGYLANYGYTF. In DNA, the CDR3 is TGTGCCAGCGGATACCTAGCTAACTATGGCTACACCTTC.

The chain recombines TRBV5-4 with TRBJ1-1; D not certain. The CDR3 extends over 15 amino acids. The V end was cut by 0 bases, the J end by 1 base, with 10 bases between. CDR1 and CDR2 from the germline V gene are SGHNT and YYREEE (reference sequence). The CDR3 region is CASSLAPQPNTEAFF. Written as DNA, the CDR3 is TGTGCCAGCAGCTTGGCCCCACAACCGAACACTGAAGCTTTCTTT.

The V call is TRBV27, the J call TRBJ1-1; 9 bases line up with TRBD1. Germline assignment: CDR1 MNHEY and CDR2 SMNVEV (reference sequence). Trimming took 7 bases from V and 5 from J; bases not matched to a gene: 8. The length of the CDR3 is 14 residues. CDR3 in DNA: TGTGCCAGCATAGCGGGACAGGGAGGGACTGAAGCTTTCTTT. This codes for CASIAGQGGTEAFF.

The chain couples TRBV12-3 or TRBV12-4 to TRBJ1-5; D not resolved. The CDR3 covers 12 residues. The V gene lost 3 bases and the J gene lost 6 bases, with 6 bases spanning the gap. CDR3 bases: TGTGCCAGCAGTTTTTTCGGTCAGCCCCAGCATTTT. It yields the protein CASSFFGQPQHF.

The V and J genes are TRBV30 and TRBJ2-3; tentatively, D is TRBD1 (6 bases). Germline CDR1 GTSNPN, CDR2 SVGIG (reference sequence). The CDR3 is 15 amino acids. Trimming removed 2 bases from V and 0 bases from J, with 12 bases in between. The CDR3 loop is CAWSLGQTSTDTQYF. As DNA, the CDR3 is TGTGCCTGGAGTCTCGGACAGACCAGCACAGATACGCAGTATTTT.

Of note for this clone: One junction end disagrees with the germline gene, perhaps due to a read error. V gene TRBV5-1 combines with J gene TRBJ2-1; possible D gene TRBD2, 7 bases. The CDR3 spans 13 residues. From germline, CDR1 is SGHRS and CDR2 YFSETQ. This CDR3 reads CASSLGLNREGIF. CDR3 DNA sequence: TGCGCCAGCAGCTTGGGGCTAAACAGGGAGGGGATCTTC.

Only one count was recorded for this clone. The gene calls are TRBV5-1 and TRBJ1-2; D unresolved. Germline CDR1 reads SGHRS; CDR2 reads YFSETQ. The length of the CDR3 is 13 residues. Deletions cut 0 bases from V and 8 bases from J, with 11 bases between. CDR3: CASSLGAWSGYTF. The DNA of the CDR3 is TGCGCCAGCAGCTTGGGGGCCTGGTCGGGCTACACCTTC.

The rearrangement uses TRBV6-1 and TRBJ1-2, with D hard to call. This CDR3 has 11 residues. Germline V lookup: CDR1 MNHNS, CDR2 SASEGT. V lost 3 bases to trimming and J lost 12 bases, with 11 bases between them. The CDR3 is CASSDLGRNTF. Here the CDR3 DNA reads TGTGCCAGCAGTGACCTGGGGAGGAACACCTTC.

Here the CDR3 reads CAGTKAGAYGYTF. The DNA for the CDR3 is TGTGCCGGTACTAAAGCGGGAGCCTATGGCTACACCTTC. The chain recombines TRBV2 with TRBJ1-2; no clear D. Germline V gene data show CDR1 as SNHLY and CDR2 as FYNNEI. The CDR3 runs to 13 residues. V was clipped by 11 bases and J by 4 bases, with 17 bases between them.

CDR3 sequence reads: CASSLAGQINYGYTF. CDR3 sequence (DNA): TGTGCCAGCAGCTTAGCGGGACAGATAAACTATGGCTACACCTTC. The V gene is TRBV7-2, the J gene TRBJ1-2; 7 bases are a match to TRBD1. The CDR3 loop spans 15 amino acids. Per germline, CDR1 SGHTA and CDR2 FQGNSA. V lost 0 bases, J lost 2 bases, and 3 bases stayed unmatched.

This clone was counted only a few times. CDR3: CASSSQGLAGLRRQETQYF. The CDR3 DNA is TGTGCCAGCAGCTCGCAAGGACTAGCGGGCCTCCGCCGCCAAGAGACCCAGTACTTC. V usage is TRBV11-2 and J usage is TRBJ2-5; 11 positions agree with TRBD2. With V trimmed by 4 bases and J by 1 base, 14 bases remained unmatched. The germline V gene encodes CDR1 SGHAT and CDR2 FQNNGV. This CDR3 has 19 amino acids. The variable domain in full, with the rest retrieved from reference TRBV11-2 and TRBJ2-5, is EAGVAQSPRYKIIEKRQSVAFWCNPISGHATLYWYQQILGQGPKLLIQFQNNGVVDDSQLPKDRFSAERLKGVDSTLKIQPAKLEDSAVYLCASSSQGLAGLRRQETQYFGPGTRLLVL.

This chain joins TRBV27 and TRBJ2-5; 8 bases line up with TRBD2. Germline loops: CDR1 MNHEY, CDR2 SMNVEV (reference sequence). V shed 3 bases, J shed 1 base, and the junction held 4 bases outside the gene matches. The CDR3 has 15 residues. The CDR3 nucleotides are TGTGCCAGCAGTTTCCAGCGGGGGTCCCAAGAGACCCAGTACTTC. Its translation is CASSFQRGSQETQYF.

V is TRBV19 and J is TRBJ1-3; D possibly corresponds to TRBD1 (6 bases). Germline CDR1 is LNHDA and CDR2 is SQIVND (reference sequence). Trimming took off 5 bases at V and 2 bases at J, with 10 bases between the two ends. The CDR3 is 14 residues long. The chain's CDR3 is CASSFQGTGNTIYF. The CDR3 coding sequence is TGTGCCAGTAGTTTCCAGGGGACTGGAAACACCATATATTTT. Filled out from reference TRBV19 and TRBJ1-3, the complete variable domain reads DGGITQSPKYLFRKEGQNVTLSCEQNLNHDAMYWYRQDPGQGLRLIYYSQIVNDFQKGDIAEGYSVSREKKESFPLTVTSAQKNPTAFYLCASSFQGTGNTIYFGEGSWLTVV.